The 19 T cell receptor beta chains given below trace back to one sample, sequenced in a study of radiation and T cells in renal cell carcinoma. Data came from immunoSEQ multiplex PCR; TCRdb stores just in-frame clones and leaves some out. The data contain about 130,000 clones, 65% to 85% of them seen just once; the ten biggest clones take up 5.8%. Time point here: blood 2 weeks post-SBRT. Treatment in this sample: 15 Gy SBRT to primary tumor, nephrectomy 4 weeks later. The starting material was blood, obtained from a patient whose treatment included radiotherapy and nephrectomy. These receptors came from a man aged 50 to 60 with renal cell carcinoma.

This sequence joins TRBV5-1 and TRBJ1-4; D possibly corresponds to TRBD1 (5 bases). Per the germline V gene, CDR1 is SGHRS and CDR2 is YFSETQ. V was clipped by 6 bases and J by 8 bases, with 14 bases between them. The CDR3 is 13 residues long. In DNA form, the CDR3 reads TGCGCCAGCAAACCAGGCGGGGGGGAAAAACTGTTTTTT. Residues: CASKPGGGEKLFF.

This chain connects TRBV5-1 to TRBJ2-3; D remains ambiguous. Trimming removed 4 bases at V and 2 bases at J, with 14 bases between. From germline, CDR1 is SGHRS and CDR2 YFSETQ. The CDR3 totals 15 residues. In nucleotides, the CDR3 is TGCGCCAGCAGCGTGGGGTTTGGGGACACAGATACGCAGTATTTT. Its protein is CASSVGFGDTDTQYF.

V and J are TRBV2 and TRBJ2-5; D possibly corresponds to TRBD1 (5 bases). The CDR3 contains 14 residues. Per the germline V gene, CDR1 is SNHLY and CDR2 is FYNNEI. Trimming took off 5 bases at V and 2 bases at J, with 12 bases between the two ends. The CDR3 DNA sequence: TGTGCCAGCAGTCCTCGACAGAGACAAGAGACCCAGTACTTC. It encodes CASSPRQRQETQYF. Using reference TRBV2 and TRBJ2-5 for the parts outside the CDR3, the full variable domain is EPEVTQTPSHQVTQMGQEVILRCVPISNHLYFYWYRQILGQKVEFLVSFYNNEISEKSEIFDDQFSVERPDGSNFTLKIRSTKLEDSAMYFCASSPRQRQETQYFGPGTRLLVL.

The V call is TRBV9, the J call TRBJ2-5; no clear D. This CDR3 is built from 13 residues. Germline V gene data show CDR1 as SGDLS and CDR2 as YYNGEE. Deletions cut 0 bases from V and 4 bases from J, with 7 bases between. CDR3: CASSVGFSETQYF. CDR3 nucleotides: TGTGCCAGCAGCGTAGGATTCTCAGAGACCCAGTACTTC.

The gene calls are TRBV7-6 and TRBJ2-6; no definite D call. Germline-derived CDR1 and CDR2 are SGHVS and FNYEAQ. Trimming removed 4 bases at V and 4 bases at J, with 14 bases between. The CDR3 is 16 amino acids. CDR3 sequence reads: CASSSQFPTGANVLTF. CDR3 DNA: TGTGCCAGCAGCTCACAATTCCCTACCGGGGCCAACGTCCTGACTTTC.

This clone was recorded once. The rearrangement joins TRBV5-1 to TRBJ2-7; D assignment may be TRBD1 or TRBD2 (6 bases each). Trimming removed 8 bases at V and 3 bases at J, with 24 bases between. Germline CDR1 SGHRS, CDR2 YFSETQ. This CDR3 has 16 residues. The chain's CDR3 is CASSRRRGNRHYEQYF. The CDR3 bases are TGCGCCAGTTCCCGACGGAGGGGGAATAGGCACTACGAGCAGTACTTC.

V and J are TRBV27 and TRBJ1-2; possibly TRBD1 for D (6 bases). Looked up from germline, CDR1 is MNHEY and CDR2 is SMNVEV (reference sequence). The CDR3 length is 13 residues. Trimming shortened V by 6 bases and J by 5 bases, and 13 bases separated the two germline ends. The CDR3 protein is CASSQDRWYGYTF. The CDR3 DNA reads TGTGCCAGCAGCCAAGACAGGTGGTATGGCTACACCTTC.

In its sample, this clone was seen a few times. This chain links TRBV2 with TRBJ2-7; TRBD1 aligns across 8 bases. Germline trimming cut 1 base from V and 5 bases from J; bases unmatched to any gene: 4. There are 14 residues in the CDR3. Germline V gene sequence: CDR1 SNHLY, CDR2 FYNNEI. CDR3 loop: CASSEGTGNHEQYF. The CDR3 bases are TGTGCCAGCAGTGAAGGGACAGGGAATCACGAGCAGTACTTC.

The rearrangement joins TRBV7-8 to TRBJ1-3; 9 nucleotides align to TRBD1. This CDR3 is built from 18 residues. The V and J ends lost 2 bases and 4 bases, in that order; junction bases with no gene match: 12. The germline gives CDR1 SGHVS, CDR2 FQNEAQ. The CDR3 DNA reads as TGTGCCAGCAGCTTACTTCCCTCTACAGGGGGCGCAGGAAACACCATATATTTT. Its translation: CASSLLPSTGGAGNTIYF.

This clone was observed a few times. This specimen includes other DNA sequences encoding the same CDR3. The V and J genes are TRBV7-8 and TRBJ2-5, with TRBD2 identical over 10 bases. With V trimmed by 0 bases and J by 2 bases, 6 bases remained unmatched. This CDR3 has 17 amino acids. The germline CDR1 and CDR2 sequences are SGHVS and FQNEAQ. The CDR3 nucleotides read TGTGCCAGCAGCTTAGCCGGGCTAGCGGGGGTGCAAGAGACCCAGTACTTC. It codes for CASSLAGLAGVQETQYF. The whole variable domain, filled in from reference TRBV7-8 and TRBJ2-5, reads GAGVSQSPRYKVAKRGQDVALRCDPISGHVSLFWYQQALGQGPEFLTYFQNEAQLDKSGLPSDRFFAERPEGSVSTLKIQRTQQEDSAVYLCASSLAGLAGVQETQYFGPGTRLLVL.

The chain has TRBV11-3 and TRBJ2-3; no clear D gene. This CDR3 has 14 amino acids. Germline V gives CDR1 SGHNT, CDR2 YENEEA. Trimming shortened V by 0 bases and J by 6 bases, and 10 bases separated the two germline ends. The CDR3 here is CASSLDNRADTQYF. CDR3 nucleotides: TGTGCCAGCAGCTTAGATAATCGGGCCGATACGCAGTATTTT.

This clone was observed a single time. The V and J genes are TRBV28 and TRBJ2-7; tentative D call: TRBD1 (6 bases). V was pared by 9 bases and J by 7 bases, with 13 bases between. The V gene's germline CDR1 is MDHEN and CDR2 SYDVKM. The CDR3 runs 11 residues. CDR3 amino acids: CASSDQGEQYF. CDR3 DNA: TGTGCCAGTTCAGACCAGGGGGAGCAGTACTTC. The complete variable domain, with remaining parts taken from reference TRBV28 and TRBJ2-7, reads DVKVTQSSRYLVKRTGEKVFLECVQDMDHENMFWYRQDPGLGLRLIYFSYDVKMKEKGDIPEGYSVSREKKERFSLILESASTNQTSMYLCASSDQGEQYFGPGTRLTVT.

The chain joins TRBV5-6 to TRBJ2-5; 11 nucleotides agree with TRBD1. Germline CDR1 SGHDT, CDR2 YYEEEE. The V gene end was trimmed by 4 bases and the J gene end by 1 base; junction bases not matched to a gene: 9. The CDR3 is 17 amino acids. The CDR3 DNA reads TGTGCCAGCAGCATATACGCCGGGACAGGGGGCCAAGAGACCCAGTACTTC. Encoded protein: CASSIYAGTGGQETQYF.

The CDR3 spells CASSHRQGDEAFF. The CDR3, as DNA: TGTGCCAGCTCACACAGACAGGGGGATGAAGCTTTCTTT. The chain is built from TRBV18 and TRBJ1-1; 9 bases fit TRBD1. CDR1 and CDR2 (germline): KGHSH, LQKENI. V was clipped by 4 bases and J by 7 bases; unmatched bases: 4. The CDR3 has 13 residues.

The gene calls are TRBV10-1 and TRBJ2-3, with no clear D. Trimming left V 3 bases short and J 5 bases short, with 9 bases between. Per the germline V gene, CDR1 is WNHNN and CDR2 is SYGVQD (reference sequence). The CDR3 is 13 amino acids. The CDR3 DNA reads TGCGCCAGCAGTGACCCGCGCGGAGATACGCAGTATTTT. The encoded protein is CASSDPRGDTQYF.

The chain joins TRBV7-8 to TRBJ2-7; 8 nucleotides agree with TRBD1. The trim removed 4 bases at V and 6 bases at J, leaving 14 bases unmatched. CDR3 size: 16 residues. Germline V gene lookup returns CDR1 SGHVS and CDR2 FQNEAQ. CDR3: CASSSDPGGALREQYF. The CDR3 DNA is TGTGCCAGCAGCTCAGATCCAGGGGGCGCGTTGCGCGAGCAGTACTTC. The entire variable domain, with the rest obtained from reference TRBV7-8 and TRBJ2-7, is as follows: GAGVSQSPRYKVAKRGQDVALRCDPISGHVSLFWYQQALGQGPEFLTYFQNEAQLDKSGLPSDRFFAERPEGSVSTLKIQRTQQEDSAVYLCASSSDPGGALREQYFGPGTRLTVT.

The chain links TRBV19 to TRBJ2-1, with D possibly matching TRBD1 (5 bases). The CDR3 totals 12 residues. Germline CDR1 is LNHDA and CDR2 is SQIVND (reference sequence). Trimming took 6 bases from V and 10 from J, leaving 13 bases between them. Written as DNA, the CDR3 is TGTGCCAGTAGCCCAGGGTTTCAAGAGCAGTTCTTC. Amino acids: CASSPGFQEQFF.

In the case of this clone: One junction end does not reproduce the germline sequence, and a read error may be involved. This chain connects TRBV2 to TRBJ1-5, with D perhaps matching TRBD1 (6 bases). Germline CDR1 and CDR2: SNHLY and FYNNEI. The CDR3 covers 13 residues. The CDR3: CASREGQSGAQHF. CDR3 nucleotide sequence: TGTGCCAGCAGGGAAGGACAGTCTGGGGCCCAGCATTTT.

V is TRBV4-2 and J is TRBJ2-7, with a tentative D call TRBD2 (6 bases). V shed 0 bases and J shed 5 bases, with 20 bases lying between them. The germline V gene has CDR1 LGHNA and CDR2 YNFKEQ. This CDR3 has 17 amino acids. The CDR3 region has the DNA TGTGCCAGCAGCCAAGAAAGTGCGGGGCAGGGTCTCCACGAGCAGTACTTC. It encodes CASSQESAGQGLHEQYF.